This TCR beta chain was documented in a study of beta chain features in type 1 diabetes. This clone was observed a few times. V lost 1 base to trimming and J lost 1 base, with 15 bases between them. Germline loops: CDR1 SQVTM, CDR2 ANQGSEA. CDR3 length: 16 amino acids. CD4+ naive, central memory, regulatory and stem cell-like memory cells were sorted via CD45RO/CCR7/CD25/CD127/CD95/CD27. Purities over 95% were achieved in all sorted populations. What was sequenced were expressed TCRB transcripts, since all of the isolated RNA had been reverse transcribed. Sequenced by immunoSEQ multiplex PCR; TCRdb stores in-frame clones only, minus some. This table holds roughly 400,000 clones, 14% found once.

The specimen sequenced was naive CD4+ T cells from blood. The TCR sequence derives from a man between 25 and 39 years old in good health. The chain links TRBV29-1 to TRBJ2-3, with TRBD1 as a possible D gene (5 bases). This chain's CDR3 is CSVEGSQESGTDTQYF. CDR3 sequence (DNA): TGCAGCGTTGAAGGTTCACAGGAATCGGGCACAGATACGCAGTATTTT.